The 6 T cell receptor beta chains below come from one sample, sequenced in a study of early T cells in non-severe SARS-CoV-2 infection. TCRdb itself ran the 5' RACE reads through MiXCR, one entry per CDR3 protein. This table holds around 58,000 distinct CDR3 sequences, under 15% found once. Sequences were derived from whole blood, sampled at baseline. Receptors originate from an adult who was a healthcare worker with PCR-confirmed SARS-CoV-2 infection or an uninfected control (not recorded which).

This clonotype has at least ten counts. J is TRBJ1-5 and V is TRBV11-2; D remains ambiguous. Germline V gene sequence: CDR1 SGHAT, CDR2 FQNNGV. The CDR3 is made up of 14 amino acids. V gave up 3 bases and J gave up 4 bases, with 10 bases separating them. As DNA, the CDR3 is TGTGCCAGCAGCTTGACCCACACGAATCAGCCCCAGCATTTT. It encodes CASSLTHTNQPQHF.

This chain connects TRBV4-1 to TRBJ2-5; D remains ambiguous. Trimming cost V 1 base and J 2 bases, with 14 bases left between them. CDR1 and CDR2 from the germline V gene are MGHRA and YSYEKL. There are 16 residues in the CDR3. CDR3 coding DNA: TGCGCCAGCAGCCAAGTGTCAGCTACCTTACAAGAGACCCAGTACTTC. Protein sequence: CASSQVSATLQETQYF.

This rearrangement joins TRBV4-2 to TRBJ1-5; the D is unclear. V dropped 1 base and J dropped 7 bases, with 17 bases sitting between them. The CDR3 spans 16 residues. Germline V gene sequence: CDR1 LGHNA, CDR2 YNFKEQ. The CDR3 DNA follows: TGTGCCAGCAGCCAAGCGGCGGGCGCGACGGAACAGCCCCAGCATTTT. As protein: CASSQAAGATEQPQHF.

This clonotype was seen at least ten times. The V call is TRBV5-1, the J call TRBJ2-5, with D possibly matching TRBD1 (5 bases). CDR3 size: 14 residues. The germline V and J ends were trimmed by 4 bases and 1 base, with 11 bases remaining between them. CDR1 is SGHRS and CDR2 is YFSETQ in the germline V gene. The CDR3 coding sequence is TGCGCCAGCAGCCGAGGACAAATCCAAGAGACCCAGTACTTC. This translates into CASSRGQIQETQYF.

In the case of this clonotype: The junction departs from germline at one end; a sequencing error may be responsible. This chain joins TRBV3-1 and TRBJ2-3, with 14 bases fitting TRBD2. Germline V lookup: CDR1 LGHDT, CDR2 YNNKEL (reference sequence). CDR3 size: 18 residues. Here the CDR3 DNA reads TGTGCCAGCAGTCAAGGACCGACTAGCGGGAGGGGCACAGATACGCAGTATTTT. Translated: CASSQGPTSGRGTDTQYF.

J is TRBJ1-3 and V is TRBV2; no definite D call. Germline lookup yields CDR1 SNHLY and CDR2 FYNNEI. The CDR3 runs to 13 residues. The V end was cut by 3 bases, the J end by 4 bases, with 7 bases between. The CDR3 DNA reads as TGTGCCAGCAGTGATCAAGGAGGAAACACCATATATTTT. Translation gives CASSDQGGNTIYF.